This is a list of T cell receptor beta chains from one sample in a study of blood T cell repertoires in COVID-19. Using immunoSEQ multiplex PCR, the repertoire was profiled, and TCRdb retains in-frame clones only, with some absent. Of about 140,000 clones listed, 84% are singletons. Sequencing was done on a sample of peripheral blood. These receptors were obtained from a human donor in a cohort sampled during active COVID-19. The CDR3 runs from the conserved cysteine through the conserved F or W. A D gene is named only where the DNA matches it firmly. Clone size, where shown, is once, few, many, or a class for clones that have expanded.

j_gene	v_gene	abundance	d_gene	CDR3nt	CDR3aa
TRBJ2-2	TRBV7-9	.	.	TGTGCCAGCAATTCCCATCTGGGAGTGAACACCGGGGAGCTGTTTTTT	CASNSHLGVNTGELFF
TRBJ2-5	TRBV5-1	.	TRBD2	TGCGCCAGCAGCCGACAGGCGGGGGGGCCCCTTGAGACCCAGTACTTC	CASSRQAGGPLETQYF
TRBJ2-1	TRBV10-3	.	TRBD2	TGTGCCATCAGTGGACTAGCGGGACGCAATGAGCAGTTCTTC	CAISGLAGRNEQFF
TRBJ2-7	TRBV11-3	once	TRBD1	TGTGCCAGCAGAATGGGGACAGGGGTAGGCGAGCAGTACTTC	CASRMGTGVGEQYF
TRBJ2-3	TRBV6-5	.	TRBD1	TGTGCCAGCAGTCAGGACAGGGATGGATCAGATACGCAGTATTTT	CASSQDRDGSDTQYF
TRBJ2-5	TRBV7-9	.	TRBD1	TGTGCCAGCAGCTTAGCCGGACAGGGGCGAGAGACCCAGTACTTC	CASSLAGQGRETQYF
TRBJ2-1	TRBV2	.	TRBD2	TGTGCCAGCAGCCAAAGGCTAGCGGGAGTAAATGAGCAGTTCTTC	CASSQRLAGVNEQFF
TRBJ2-7	TRBV7-9	.	TRBD1	TGTGCCAGCAGCTTATGGGCAGGGGACAGCACCTACGAGCAGTACTTC	CASSLWAGDSTYEQYF
TRBJ2-3	TRBV13	.	.	TGTGCCAGCAGCTTTGGAGGGAGAGGACCAGATACGCAGTATTTT	CASSFGGRGPDTQYF
TRBJ2-5	TRBV4-1	.	TRBD2	TGCGCCAGCAGTCTGACTAGCGGGGAGACCCAGTACTTC	CASSLTSGETQYF
TRBJ2-7	TRBV4-1	.	.	TGCGCCAGCAGCCAAGCCAGGGCGGGATCCTACGAGCAGTACTTC	CASSQARAGSYEQYF
TRBJ2-1	TRBV6-5	.	.	TGTGCCAGCAAGCCGGGGTTTCCTGAGCAGTTCTTC	CASKPGFPEQFF
TRBJ1-4	TRBV19	.	TRBD1	TGTGCCAGTAGTAGGACAGGGACTAATGAAAAACTGTTTTTT	CASSRTGTNEKLFF
TRBJ2-7	TRBV25-1	.	.	TGTGCCAGCAGTGATTCCAGGGTATCTACCTACGAGCAGTACTTC	CASSDSRVSTYEQYF
TRBJ2-2	TRBV30	.	.	TGTGCCTGGAGTGTTGCCCAGGGGATCGGGGAGCTGTTTTTT	CAWSVAQGIGELFF
TRBJ1-2	TRBV5-1	.	.	TGCGCCAGCAGCTTTACAGAGAACTATGGCTACACCTTC	CASSFTENYGYTF
TRBJ1-5	TRBV28	.	.	TGTGCCAGCAGTTTATTGGGATTTGGGGCAGAAATGAAGCCCCAGCATTTT	CASSLLGFGAEMKPQHF
TRBJ2-1	TRBV4-3	.	.	TGCGCCAGCAGCCAAGATCGGAGCGGTATCTACAATGAGCAGTTCTTC	CASSQDRSGIYNEQFF
TRBJ2-5	TRBV29-1	.	.	TGCAGCGTCGCGGCAGGGGGGGAGACCCAGTACTTC	CSVAAGGETQYF
TRBJ1-4	TRBV5-1	.	TRBD1	TGCGCCAGCAGCTTGGCAGGGGGTAAAGAAAAACTGTTTTTT	CASSLAGGKEKLFF
TRBJ1-1	TRBV5-5	.	TRBD1	TGTGCCAGCAGCGGCGACAGGGTGGTTACTGAAGCTTTCTTT	CASSGDRVVTEAFF
TRBJ1-1	TRBV28	.	.	TGTGCCAGCAGTCTCCGGACAGCGAACACTGAAGCTTTCTTT	CASSLRTANTEAFF